This T cell receptor beta chain came from a study of blood T cell repertoires in COVID-19. Whole-study context: Material from acute and convalescent COVID-19 was sourced from the United States, Italy and Spain. PBMCs, B-cell-depleted T cells, or T cells were the source of the cDNA or gDNA that made up the material.

V lost 0 bases, J lost 5 bases, and 13 bases lay in between. The germline gives CDR1 SGHNT, CDR2 YENEEA. The CDR3 sequence is 15 residues long. Per the study methods: Researchers report that nucleated cell counts were estimated from reference gene primer amplification. Produced via immunoSEQ multiplex PCR; TCRdb's table is partial and in-frame only. That table is the source of V, J and clone size, and D and trimming were worked out from the DNA. The sample includes about 120,000 clones, 78% of them seen just once. The sequenced sample was peripheral blood. V usage is TRBV11-3 and J usage is TRBJ1-1; tentative D call: TRBD1 (5 bases). The source of this sequence is a man between 65 and 85 years old with acute or convalescent COVID-19. In DNA, the CDR3 is TGTGCCAGCAGCTTAGATCACGGGGCGGGAACTGAAGCTTTCTTT. Translation gives CASSLDHGAGTEAFF.